Included here is one TCR beta chain sequence, with context. This entry is derived from a study of blood T cell repertoires in COVID-19. J lost 4 bases, V lost 0 bases, and 9 bases had no gene match. Germline values: CDR1 SGHNT, CDR2 YYREEE (reference sequence). CDR3 size: 16 residues. Only in-frame clones appear in the TCRdb table, and some are missing; sequencing was by immunoSEQ multiplex PCR. The sample yields 200,000 to 250,000 clones, 85% seen once. The chain joins TRBV5-4 to TRBJ2-5, with 7 positions matching TRBD1. This clonotype was obtained from a woman aged 45-65 years with acute COVID-19. Sample: PBMCs or T cells enriched from blood (not recorded which). CDR3 sequence (DNA): TGTGCCAGCAGCTTGGCCAGTGGACAGGCCGGAGAGACCCAGTACTTC. This gives the protein CASSLASGQAGETQYF.